This entry lists 21 T cell receptor beta chains sequenced from one sample in a study of metastatic and nonmetastatic thyroid tumors. TCRdb re-called clones via MiXCR from the PCR reads. Of fewer than 45,000 clones detected, approximately 15% appear once; the ten largest clones hold more than 9%. None of the patients had undergone any treatment ahead of thyroid surgery. The material sequenced was blood. The receptors were gathered from a female donor with papillary thyroid cancer or a benign thyroid nodule (not recorded which). Some clones in this sample may be carry-over from other donors' samples.

The table lists this clone with a few counts. The chain joins TRBV18 to TRBJ1-3; D is perhaps TRBD1 (6 bases). This CDR3 has 16 amino acids. The ends were cut back, 5 bases at V and 0 bases at J, with 14 bases in the middle. The germline gives CDR1 KGHSH, CDR2 LQKENI. CDR3 sequence reads: CASSILGASSGNTIYF. The CDR3 nucleotides read TGTGCCAGCTCAATTCTGGGGGCCTCCTCTGGAAACACCATATATTTT.

Concerning this clone: The germline gene is not matched at one end of the junction; a read error may be the cause. V and J are TRBV12-3 or TRBV12-4 and TRBJ2-7; D unresolved. The CDR3 consists of 10 residues. The CDR3 nucleotides read TGTGCCAGCATTAACTACGAGCTGTACTTC. Translated, it gives CASINYELYF.

Many counts were recorded for this clone. The V call is TRBV28, the J call TRBJ2-7, with D possibly TRBD2 on 7 matching bases. Germline V gives CDR1 MDHEN, CDR2 SYDVKM. With 7 bases removed from V and 6 bases from J, the gap between germline ends came to 16 bases. The CDR3 is 13 amino acids. CDR3 nucleotides: TGTGCCAGCAACCGTGAGGGGGGGCGCGAGCAGTACTTC. It encodes CASNREGGREQYF.

This clone was recorded a few times. The genes are TRBV28 and TRBJ2-2; D unclear. V lost 3 bases, J lost 7 bases, and 12 bases lay in between. The CDR3 is 14 residues long. The germline CDR1 and CDR2 sequences are MDHEN and SYDVKM. Written as DNA, the CDR3 is TGTGCCAGCAGTTTCGGGTGTCTTATCGGGGAGCTGTTTTTT. It translates to CASSFGCLIGELFF.

In its sample, this clone was seen many times. This chain uses TRBV29-1 with TRBJ1-2; possible D gene TRBD1, 5 bases. Between the trimmed V and J ends, which lost 8 bases and 6 bases, there was a span of 25 bases. The CDR3 length is 15 residues. Germline-derived CDR1 and CDR2 are SQVTM and ANQGSEA. CDR3 in DNA: TGCAGCCCCCGGATCGGGGCCCCGGAGGACAATGGCTACACCTTC. Translating it yields CSPRIGAPEDNGYTF.

Concerning this clone itself: At one end, the junction sequence differs from germline, possibly due to a read error. The genes are TRBV5-4 and TRBJ2-7; 12 bases are a match to TRBD2. CDR3 length: 15 amino acids. The V gene's germline CDR1 is SGHNT and CDR2 YYREEE (reference sequence). DNA of the CDR3: TGTGCCAGCAGCCACGGGACTAGCGGGCCTTCCGAGCATTACTTC. This encodes CASSHGTSGPSEHYF. The whole variable domain, filled in from reference TRBV5-4 and TRBJ2-7, reads ETGVTQSPTHLIKTRGQQVTLRCSSQSGHNTVSWYQQALGQGPQFIFQYYREEENGRGNFPPRFSGLQFPNYSSELNVNALELDDSALYLCASSHGTSGPSEHYFGPGTRLTVT.

This clone was detected ten times or more. The chain links TRBV18 to TRBJ2-1; D not certain. V shed 0 bases and J shed 3 bases, with 6 bases lying between them. There are 14 residues in the CDR3. The germline V gene encodes CDR1 KGHSH and CDR2 LQKENI. The CDR3 protein is CASSPPESYNEQFF. For the CDR3, the DNA is TGTGCCAGCTCACCACCGGAGAGCTACAATGAGCAGTTCTTC.

This clone has at least ten counts. This chain connects TRBV12-3 or TRBV12-4 to TRBJ1-5; weak D call: TRBD1 (5 bases). V was clipped by 7 bases and J by 3 bases, with 16 bases between them. This CDR3 region has 15 residues. The CDR3 DNA sequence: TGTGCCAGCATCCTAGGGGACGGCCCCAATCAGCCCCAGCATTTT. It encodes CASILGDGPNQPQHF.

This clone was found many times. CDR3 DNA: TGCGCCAGCAGCTCAGGGACTAGCGCCTACGAGCAGTACTTC. Translation gives CASSSGTSAYEQYF. The J gene is TRBJ2-7, the V gene TRBV5-1; 10 bases fit TRBD2. CDR1 and CDR2 (germline): SGHRS, YFSETQ. V shed 3 bases, J shed 2 bases, and the junction held 2 bases outside the gene matches. The CDR3 runs to 14 residues.

As to this clone: This may stem from a read error, because a much larger clone lies one nucleotide away. The gene calls are TRBV11-1 and TRBJ2-3, with D possibly TRBD1 on 5 matching bases. Trimming took 2 bases from V and 4 from J, leaving 13 bases between them. Germline CDR1 is SGHAT and CDR2 is FQDESV (reference sequence). The length of the CDR3 is 15 residues. CDR3 nucleotides: TGTGCCAGCAGCTTAAGACGACAGAGCGCAGATACGCAGTATTTT. Translating gives CASSLRRQSADTQYF. Drawing the rest from reference TRBV11-1 and TRBJ2-3, the complete variable domain is EAEVAQSPRYKITEKSQAVAFWCDPISGHATLYWYRQILGQGPELLVQFQDESVVDDSQLPKDRFSAERLKGVDSTLKIQPAELGDSAMYLCASSLRRQSADTQYFGPGTRLTVL.

A remark on this clone: A much larger clonotype is one base distant, so this may be a read error. Other nucleotide sequences from this sample produce the same CDR3. The chain has TRBV4-1 and TRBJ1-4; the D is unclear. The germline V gene has CDR1 MGHRA and CDR2 YSYEKL. V lost 3 bases to trimming and J lost 8 bases, with 16 bases between them. The CDR3 totals 15 residues. The CDR3 DNA follows: TGCGCCAGCAGCCATCTCAGAGGCGGTCAGGAAAAACTGTTTTTT. It translates to CASSHLRGGQEKLFF.

This clone was detected ten times or more. The gene calls are TRBV7-3 and TRBJ2-3; TRBD2 agrees at 7 bases. The V and J ends lost 4 bases and 4 bases, in that order; junction bases with no gene match: 5. The germline CDR1 and CDR2 sequences are SGHTA and FQGTGA. This CDR3 comprises 14 residues. The CDR3 loop is CASSSGGSSDTQYF. In nucleotides, the CDR3 is TGTGCCAGCAGCTCGGGCGGGAGTTCAGATACGCAGTATTTT.

In this sample, this clone turned up many times. The chain carries TRBV19 and TRBJ2-7, with D uncertain. Germline V lookup: CDR1 LNHDA, CDR2 SQIVND (reference sequence). There are 15 residues in the CDR3. The V and J ends lost 1 base and 5 bases respectively, with 15 bases between them. The CDR3 nucleotides are TGTGCCAGTAGTATAGGATATACAGCCTGGAACGAGCAGTACTTC. Its translation: CASSIGYTAWNEQYF. The complete variable domain, with remaining parts taken from reference TRBV19 and TRBJ2-7, reads DGGITQSPKYLFRKEGQNVTLSCEQNLNHDAMYWYRQDPGQGLRLIYYSQIVNDFQKGDIAEGYSVSREKKESFPLTVTSAQKNPTAFYLCASSIGYTAWNEQYFGPGTRLTVT.

This clone was seen many times. The gene calls are TRBV20-1 and TRBJ1-1; D might be TRBD1 (6 bases). From germline, CDR1 is DFQATT and CDR2 SNEGSKA (reference sequence). The CDR3 is 15 residues long. The V end lost 6 bases, the J end lost 1 base, and 18 bases lay between the germline ends. CDR3 in DNA: TGCAGTGCAGACCGCCTACAGGGCCCGAACACTGAAGCTTTCTTT. It is translated as CSADRLQGPNTEAFF.

The chain carries TRBV7-3 and TRBJ1-2, with TRBD1 identical over 9 bases. Germline lookup yields CDR1 SGHTA and CDR2 FQGTGA. CDR3 size: 16 residues. V lost 0 bases, J lost 6 bases, and 8 bases stayed unmatched. CDR3 in amino acids: CASSLTPGTGLDGYTF. Here the CDR3 DNA reads TGTGCCAGCAGCTTAACCCCCGGGACAGGGCTTGATGGCTACACCTTC.

This clone was detected many times. The chain combines TRBV19 with TRBJ1-5; 10 nucleotides line up with TRBD1. V dropped 3 bases and J dropped 7; count of bases not matched to a gene: 6. The CDR3 has 15 residues. From germline, CDR1 is LNHDA and CDR2 SQIVND (reference sequence). CDR3 nucleotides: TGTGCCAGTAGTATCGGAAGGGACAGGGGACAGCCCCAGCATTTT. It translates to CASSIGRDRGQPQHF.

Comment on this clone: A junction boundary mismatches the germline segment, possibly from a read error. The same CDR3 can be traced to other DNA sequences in this sample. This chain connects TRBV27 to TRBJ1-2; D unresolved. This CDR3 spans 13 amino acids. Germline CDR1 MNHEY, CDR2 SMNVEV (reference sequence). CDR3 region: CASRQRMGYGYTF. CDR3 in DNA: TGTGCCAGCAGGCAAAGAATGGGTTATGGCTACACTTTC.

This clone appeared many times. J is TRBJ1-2 and V is TRBV7-8; D is unresolved. The CDR3 spans 12 residues. CDR1 and CDR2 (germline): SGHVS, FQNEAQ. Trimming took 4 bases from V and 4 from J, leaving 7 bases between them. The CDR3 nucleotides read TGTGCCAGCAGCTATACATCCTATGGCTACACCTTC. Protein product: CASSYTSYGYTF.

This clone was detected ten times or more. The V call is TRBV6-2 or TRBV6-3, the J call TRBJ2-5, with a tentative D call TRBD1 (5 bases). The CDR3 runs 12 residues. CDR1 and CDR2 (germline): MNHEY, SVGEGT. Between the trimmed V and J ends, which lost 5 bases and 2 bases, there was a span of 6 bases. The CDR3 region is CASSDSQETQYF. The CDR3 DNA reads as TGTGCCAGCAGTGACAGTCAAGAGACCCAGTACTTC.

This clone was recorded many times. The chain links TRBV5-1 to TRBJ2-7, with 7 bases fitting TRBD2. CDR1 and CDR2 (germline): SGHRS, YFSETQ. The length of the CDR3 is 14 residues. The V gene end was trimmed by 1 base and the J gene end by 3 bases; junction bases not matched to a gene: 4. For the CDR3, the DNA is TGCGCCAGCAGCTTGAGGCTAGCGGACTACGAGCAGTACTTC. Residues: CASSLRLADYEQYF.

The chain links TRBV6-1 to TRBJ1-2; D is undetermined. The germline V gene has CDR1 MNHNS and CDR2 SASEGT. There are 14 residues in the CDR3. The V end was cut by 10 bases, the J end by 6 bases, with 21 bases between. CDR3 in DNA: TGTGCCATCATAACAGACGGCGCCGGGCATGGCTACACCTTC. This sequence encodes CAIITDGAGHGYTF.